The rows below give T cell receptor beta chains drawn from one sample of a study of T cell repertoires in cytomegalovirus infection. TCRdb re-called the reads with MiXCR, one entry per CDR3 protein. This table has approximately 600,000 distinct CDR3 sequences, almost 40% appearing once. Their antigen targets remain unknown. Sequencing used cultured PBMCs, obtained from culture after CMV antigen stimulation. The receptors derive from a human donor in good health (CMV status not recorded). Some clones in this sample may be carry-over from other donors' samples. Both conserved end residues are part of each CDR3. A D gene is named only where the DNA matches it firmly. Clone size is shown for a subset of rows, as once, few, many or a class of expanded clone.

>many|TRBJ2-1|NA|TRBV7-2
CASSLKGLGHADEQFF
TGTGCCAGCAGCTTAAAGGGACTGGGACACGCGGATGAGCAGTTCTTC
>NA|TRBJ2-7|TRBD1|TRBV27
CASSPLRFGTGGREQYF
TGTGCCAGCAGTCCCCTGAGGTTCGGGACAGGGGGACGCGAGCAGTACTTC
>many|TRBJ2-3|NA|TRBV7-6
CASSLQVGHTDTQYF
TGTGCCAGCAGCTTACAGGTGGGGCACACAGATACGCAGTATTTT
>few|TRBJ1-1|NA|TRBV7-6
CASSLARDVNTEAFF
TGTGCCAGCAGCTTAGCCAGGGACGTGAACACTGAAGCTTTCTTT
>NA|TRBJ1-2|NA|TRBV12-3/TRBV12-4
CASRNRDGYTF
TGTGCCAGCAGAAACAGGGATGGCTACACCTTC
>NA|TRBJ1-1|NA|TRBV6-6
CASSYWQYTEAFF
TGTGCCAGCAGTTATTGGCAGTACACTGAAGCTTTCTTT
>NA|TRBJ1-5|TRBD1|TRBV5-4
CASSFGTGVGQPQHF
TGTGCCAGCAGCTTCGGGACAGGGGTCGGTCAGCCCCAGCATTTT
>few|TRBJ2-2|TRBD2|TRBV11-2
CSGTSGSFDTGELFF
TGCAGCGGGACTAGCGGGAGCTTTGACACCGGGGAGCTGTTTTTT
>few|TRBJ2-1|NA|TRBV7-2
CASSRDSGGEQFF
TGTGCCAGCAGCCGGGACTCAGGGGGAGAGCAGTTCTTC
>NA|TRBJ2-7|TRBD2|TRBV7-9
CASSSGLGGAGAYEQYF
TGTGCCAGCAGTTCAGGACTGGGGGGAGCGGGAGCGTACGAGCAGTACTTC
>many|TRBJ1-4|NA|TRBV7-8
CASSLDRALPNEKLFF
TGTGCCAGCAGCTTAGACAGGGCCCTCCCTAATGAAAAACTGTTTTTT
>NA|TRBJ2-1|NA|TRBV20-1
CSARVAGARNEQFF
TGCAGTGCTAGAGTTGCGGGGGCCAGGAATGAGCAGTTCTTC
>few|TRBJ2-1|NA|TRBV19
CASSESYNEQFF
TGTGCCAGTTCGGAATCCTACAATGAGCAGTTCTTC
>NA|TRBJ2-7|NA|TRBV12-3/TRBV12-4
CASSPGNPYEQYF
TGTGCCAGCAGCCCAGGGAACCCCTACGAGCAGTACTTC
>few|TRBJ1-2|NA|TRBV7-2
CASSLLRRRYGYTF
TGTGCCAGCAGCTTGCTTCGGAGGCGATATGGCTACACCTTC
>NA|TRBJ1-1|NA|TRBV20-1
CSARDPRGAITEAFF
TGCAGTGCTAGAGATCCCCGGGGGGCGATCACTGAAGCTTTCTTT
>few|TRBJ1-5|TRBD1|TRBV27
CASSSYRGTEYASGNQPQHF
TGTGCCAGCAGTTCCTACCGCGGGACAGAGTATGCTAGCGGGAATCAGCCCCAGCATTTT
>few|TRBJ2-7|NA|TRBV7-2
CASSLEFGGEQYF
TGTGCCAGCAGCTTAGAGTTCGGGGGAGAACAGTACTTC
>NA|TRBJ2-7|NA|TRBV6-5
CASSLTGSTTYEQYF
TGTGCCAGCAGTCTAACAGGGTCTACAACCTACGAGCAGTACTTC
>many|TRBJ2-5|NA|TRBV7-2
CASSSPLGGETQYF
TGTGCCAGCAGCTCCCCTCTAGGGGGGGAGACCCAGTACTTC
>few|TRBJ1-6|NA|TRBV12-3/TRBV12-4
CASSRESGGSPLHF
TGTGCCAGCAGCCGGGAATCCGGGGGGTCACCCCTCCACTTT
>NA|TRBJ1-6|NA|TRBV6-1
CASSLSRGGGSPLHF
TGTGCCAGCAGCCTCTCAAGGGGCGGAGGGTCACCCCTCCACTTT
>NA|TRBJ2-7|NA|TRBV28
CASSFRRKGSYEQYF
TGTGCCAGCAGTTTCCGTCGGAAGGGTAGCTACGAGCAGTACTTC
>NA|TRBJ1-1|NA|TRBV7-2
CASSAAQGGAEAFF
TGTGCCAGCAGCGCTGCACAGGGAGGGGCTGAAGCTTTCTTT
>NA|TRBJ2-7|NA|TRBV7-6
CASSKYPPGTTYEQYF
TGTGCCAGCAGCAAATACCCCCCAGGGACGACCTACGAGCAGTACTTC
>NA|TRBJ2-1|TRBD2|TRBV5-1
CASSLGPGLASDEQFF
TGCGCCAGCAGCTTGGGGCCGGGACTAGCTAGCGATGAGCAGTTCTTC
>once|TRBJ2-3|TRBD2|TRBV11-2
CASSFSVAGGQGTDTQYF
TGCGCCAGCAGCTTCAGTGTAGCGGGGGGGCAGGGCACAGATACGCAGTATTTT
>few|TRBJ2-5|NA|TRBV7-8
CASSLGGAIETQYF
TGTGCCAGCAGCTTAGGAGGGGCCATTGAGACCCAGTACTTC
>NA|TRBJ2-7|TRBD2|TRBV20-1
CSASAGREYEQYF
TGCAGTGCTAGTGCGGGGAGGGAATACGAGCAGTACTTC
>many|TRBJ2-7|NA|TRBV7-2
CASSLVDTSYEQYF
TGTGCCAGCAGCTTAGTGGACACCTCCTACGAGCAGTACTTC
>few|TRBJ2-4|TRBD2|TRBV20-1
CSASGGAKNIQYF
TGCAGTGCTAGCGGGGGGGCCAAAAACATTCAGTACTTC
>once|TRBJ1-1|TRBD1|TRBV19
CASSIDRAGGPPAFF
TGTGCCAGTAGTATAGATCGAGCAGGGGGCCCTCCGGCTTTCTTT
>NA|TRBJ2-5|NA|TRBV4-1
CASSQPQGAQETQYF
TGCGCCAGCAGCCAACCCCAGGGCGCACAAGAGACCCAGTACTTC
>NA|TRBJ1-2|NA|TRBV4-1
CASSQDRFRVLNGYTF
TGCGCCAGCAGCCAAGATAGGTTCAGGGTTTTGAATGGCTACACCTTC
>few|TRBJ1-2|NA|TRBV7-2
CASSGRRWLGSGYTF
TGTGCCAGCAGCGGGCGGCGATGGCTAGGGTCTGGCTACACCTTC
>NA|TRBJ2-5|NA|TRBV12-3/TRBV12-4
CASSLESGQETQYF
TGTGCCAGCAGTTTGGAGTCCGGCCAAGAGACCCAGTACTTC
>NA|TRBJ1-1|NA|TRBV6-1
CASSERQFSNTEAFF
TGTGCCAGCAGTGAAAGACAGTTCTCGAACACTGAAGCTTTCTTT
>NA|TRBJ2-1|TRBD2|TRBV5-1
CASSLETSGYNEQFF
TGCGCCAGCAGCTTGGAGACTAGCGGATACAATGAGCAGTTCTTC
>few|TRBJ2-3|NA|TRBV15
CATSRAPPWGPTDTQYF
TGTGCCACCAGCAGAGCCCCCCCGTGGGGGCCCACAGATACGCAGTATTTT
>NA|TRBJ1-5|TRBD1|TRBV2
CASSGLGTGEQPQHF
TGTGCCAGCAGTGGTTTAGGAACAGGGGAACAGCCCCAGCATTTT
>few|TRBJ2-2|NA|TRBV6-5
CASSYSNNPNTGELFF
TGTGCCAGCAGTTACTCGAACAACCCGAACACCGGGGAGCTGTTTTTT
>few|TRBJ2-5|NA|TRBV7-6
CASSLSGSRQETQYF
TGTGCCAGCAGCTTAAGCGGCAGCCGACAAGAGACCCAGTACTTC
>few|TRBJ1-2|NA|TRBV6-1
CASGSGQLGYGYTF
TGTGCCAGCGGCTCCGGGCAGTTAGGCTATGGCTACACCTTC
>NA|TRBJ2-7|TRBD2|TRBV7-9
CASSPRTSPSGRAGIYEQYF
TGTGCCAGCAGCCCAAGGACTTCGCCTAGCGGGAGGGCCGGTATCTACGAGCAGTACTTC
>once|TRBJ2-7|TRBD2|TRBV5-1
CASSPGGAAGEQYF
TGCGCCAGCAGCCCCGGGGGGGCAGCCGGGGAGCAGTACTTC
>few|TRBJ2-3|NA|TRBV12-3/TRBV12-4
CASSPPFGGPLGTDTQYF
TGTGCCAGCAGCCCACCCTTCGGGGGCCCCTTGGGGACAGATACGCAGTATTTT
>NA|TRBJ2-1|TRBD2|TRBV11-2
CASSPAGLARYNEQFF
TGTGCCAGCAGCCCCGCCGGACTAGCGCGTTACAATGAGCAGTTCTTC
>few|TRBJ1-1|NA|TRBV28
CASSHGGTEAFF
TGTGCCAGCAGTCACGGGGGGACTGAAGCTTTCTTT
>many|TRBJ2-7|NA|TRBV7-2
CASSSPLSRLREQYF
TGTGCCAGCAGCTCCCCCCTCTCGAGGCTACGAGAGCAGTACTTC
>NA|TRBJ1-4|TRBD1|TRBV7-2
CASSLVRGQGTNEKLFF
TGTGCCAGCAGCTTAGTAAGGGGGCAAGGAACTAATGAAAAACTGTTTTTT
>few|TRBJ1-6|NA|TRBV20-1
CSAKRGLYTGNSPLHF
TGCAGTGCGAAACGGGGGCTTTATACGGGGAATTCACCCCTCCACTTT
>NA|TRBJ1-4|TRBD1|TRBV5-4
CASSERYRGSNEKLFF
TGTGCCAGCAGCGAGAGATACAGGGGGAGTAATGAAAAACTGTTTTTT
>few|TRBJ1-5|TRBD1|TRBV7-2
CASSAKTTGVWGFFRPQHF
TGTGCCAGCAGCGCAAAGACCACAGGGGTATGGGGGTTCTTTCGGCCCCAGCATTTT